What follows describes a single T cell receptor (beta chain). Its specificity is not known. This record comes from a study of T-cell memory formation after mild COVID-19. One entry per CDR3 protein, called by TCRdb with MiXCR from the 5' RACE reads. Of approximately 230,000 distinct CDR3 sequences in the sample, 16% were seen once. Study-level points and caveats: Mainly in CM and EM were contracting CD4+ clones; CD8+ were in EMRA.

The trim removed 7 bases at V and 2 bases at J, leaving 8 bases unmatched. Germline CDR1 and CDR2: SGHRS and YFSETQ. The length of the CDR3 is 14 residues. V usage is TRBV5-1 and J usage is TRBJ1-1; 7 bases are shared with TRBD1. This TCR was recovered from a young man who had mild COVID-19 (a few samples of this study predate the infection). Cell type and time point are not known. The sequenced sample consisted of PBMCs or a T cell subset sorted from them (not recorded which). Here the CDR3 DNA reads TGCGCCAGCGGAACAGGGGTCCGTAACACTGAAGCTTTCTTT. It yields the protein CASGTGVRNTEAFF.